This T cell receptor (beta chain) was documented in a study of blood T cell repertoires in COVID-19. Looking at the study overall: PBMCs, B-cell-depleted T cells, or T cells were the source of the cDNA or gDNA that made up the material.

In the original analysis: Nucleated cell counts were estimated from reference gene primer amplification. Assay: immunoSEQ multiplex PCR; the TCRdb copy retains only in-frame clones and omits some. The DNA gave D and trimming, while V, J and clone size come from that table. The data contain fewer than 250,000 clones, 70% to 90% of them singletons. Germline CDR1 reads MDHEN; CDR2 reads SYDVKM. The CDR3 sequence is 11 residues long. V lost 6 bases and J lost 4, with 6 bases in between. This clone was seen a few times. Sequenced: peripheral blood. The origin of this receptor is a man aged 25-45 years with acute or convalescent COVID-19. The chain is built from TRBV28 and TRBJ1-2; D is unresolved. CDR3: CASRNLYGYTF. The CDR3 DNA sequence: TGTGCCAGCAGAAATCTCTATGGCTACACCTTC.